Below, 27 T cell receptor beta chains from the same sample are listed, as sequenced in a study of blood T cell repertoires in COVID-19. Generated by immunoSEQ multiplex PCR, the TCRdb table keeps only in-frame clones and is missing some. Altogether around 50,000 clones are present, approximately 80% being singletons, with the ten largest covering around 5.4%. The sequencing sample was made of PBMCs or T cells enriched from blood (not recorded which). These TCRs come from a woman aged 45 to 65 with acute COVID-19.

The J gene is TRBJ2-1, the V gene TRBV5-1; D is undetermined. The CDR3 runs 13 residues. Germline CDR1 and CDR2: SGHRS and YFSETQ. V dropped 6 bases and J dropped 2 bases, with 9 bases sitting between them. The CDR3 loop reads CASMEHTYNEQFF. The DNA of the CDR3 is TGCGCCAGCATGGAGCATACCTACAATGAGCAGTTCTTC.

This clone was detected only a few times. The junction departs from germline at one end; a sequencing error may be responsible. The genes are TRBV5-1 and TRBJ2-1; the D is unclear. The CDR3 length is 15 residues. Germline V CDR1 and CDR2: SGHRS, YFSETQ. CDR3 nucleotide sequence: TGCGCCAGCAGCTTGGACAGTCCATCCTATAATGAGCAGTTCTTC. This sequence encodes CASSLDSPSYNEQFF.

The sample holds a few counts of this clone. V is TRBV6-8 and J is TRBJ2-1, with D perhaps matching TRBD2 (5 bases). CDR1 and CDR2 (germline): MNHGY, SAAAGT. The CDR3 has 14 amino acids. The germline V and J ends were trimmed by 0 bases and 7 bases, with 10 bases remaining between them. CDR3 protein: CASSYSTIINEQFF. CDR3 sequence (DNA): TGTGCCAGCAGTTACTCGACTATCATTAATGAGCAGTTCTTC.

The V and J genes are TRBV29-1 and TRBJ2-1, with 12 bases that match TRBD2. CDR1 SQVTM and CDR2 ANQGSEA come from the germline V gene. The length of the CDR3 is 15 residues. With 6 bases clipped from V and 6 bases from J, the junction kept 9 bases outside the gene matches. The CDR3 here is CSVALLAGGSNEQFF. CDR3 sequence (DNA): TGCAGCGTGGCTCTACTAGCGGGGGGCTCCAATGAGCAGTTCTTC.

The gene calls are TRBV29-1 and TRBJ2-7, with D tentatively TRBD1 (5 bases). The CDR3 extends over 12 amino acids. Germline CDR1 is SQVTM and CDR2 is ANQGSEA. The V and J ends lost 6 bases and 0 bases respectively, with 9 bases between them. The CDR3 region has the DNA TGCAGCGTACGGACATCCTCCTACGAGCAGTACTTC. Translated: CSVRTSSYEQYF.

A single count supports this clone. The chain couples TRBV3-1 (or the pseudogene TRBV3-2) to TRBJ2-3; 8 bases line up with TRBD1. CDR1 and CDR2 (germline): LGHDT, YNNKEL (reference sequence). The CDR3 consists of 14 residues. V shed 1 base and J 7 bases; nucleotides not matched to a gene: 4. The CDR3 DNA reads as TGTGCCAGCAGCCAAGGGTCAGGGGGCAATACGCAGTATTTT. It is translated as CASSQGSGGNTQYF.

The gene calls are TRBV19 and TRBJ1-2, with D possibly TRBD1 on 5 matching bases. The CDR3 is made up of 14 amino acids. Trimming cost V 5 bases and J 3 bases, with 13 bases left between them. The germline V gene has CDR1 LNHDA and CDR2 SQIVND (reference sequence). The CDR3 DNA reads as TGTGCCAGTAGTTGGGGGGTGACGGACTATGGCTACACCTTC. Amino acid sequence: CASSWGVTDYGYTF.

The chain recombines TRBV9 with TRBJ1-4, with 12 bases that match TRBD1. The CDR3 contains 15 residues. In germline, CDR1 is SGDLS, CDR2 YYNGEE. Trimming removed 3 bases from V and 8 bases from J; junction bases left unmatched: 5. This CDR3 is CASSAGQGAGEKLFF. CDR3 nucleotide sequence: TGTGCCAGCAGCGCGGGACAGGGGGCAGGAGAAAAACTGTTTTTT. Together with reference TRBV9 and TRBJ1-4, the CDR3 gives the full variable domain: DSGVTQTPKHLITATGQRVTLRCSPRSGDLSVYWYQQSLDQGLQFLIQYYNGEERAKGNILERFSAQQFPDLHSELNLSSLELGDSALYFCASSAGQGAGEKLFFGSGTQLSVL.

The chain employs TRBV9 and TRBJ2-2, with TRBD1 as a possible D gene (5 bases). The CDR3 has 14 residues. V shed 6 bases and J shed 7 bases, with 16 bases lying between them. Germline V gives CDR1 SGDLS, CDR2 YYNGEE. The CDR3 loop is CASTEKAGFGELFF. CDR3 sequence (DNA): TGTGCCAGCACCGAAAAAGCAGGGTTCGGGGAGCTGTTTTTT.

The chain employs TRBV7-9 and TRBJ1-4; TRBD1 agrees at 9 bases. Germline V CDR1 and CDR2: SEHNR, FQNEAQ (reference sequence). With 4 bases clipped from V and 11 bases from J, the junction kept 11 bases outside the gene matches. This CDR3 comprises 15 residues. CDR3: CASSSTGGSSGKLFF. The DNA of the CDR3 is TGTGCCAGCAGCTCAACAGGGGGCAGCTCGGGGAAACTGTTTTTT.

The chain carries TRBV7-3 and TRBJ1-2; TRBD1 is a possible D gene (6 bases). V was shortened by 2 bases and J by 8 bases, with 27 bases between the two germline ends. Germline lookup yields CDR1 SGHTA and CDR2 FQGTGA. The CDR3 contains 18 residues. This chain's CDR3 is CASSLFPRAGTLKLGYTF. The CDR3, as DNA: TGTGCCAGCAGCTTATTCCCGCGGGCCGGGACACTAAAACTGGGCTACACCTTC.

The rearrangement joins TRBV2 to TRBJ1-2, with D perhaps matching TRBD1 (6 bases). Germline CDR1 reads SNHLY; CDR2 reads FYNNEI. V dropped 3 bases and J dropped 8 bases, with 10 bases sitting between them. CDR3 length equals 12 residues. The CDR3 DNA sequence: TGTGCCAGCAGTGATCAAGGGGGAGGCTACACCTTC. Amino acid sequence: CASSDQGGGYTF.

The genes are TRBV9 and TRBJ2-2, with D possibly TRBD1 on 5 matching bases. The germline gives CDR1 SGDLS, CDR2 YYNGEE. The V end lost 4 bases, the J end lost 1 base, and 14 bases lay between the germline ends. The CDR3 spans 16 residues. CDR3 amino acids: CASSSKQVQNTGELFF. The CDR3 nucleotides are TGTGCCAGCAGCTCGAAACAGGTTCAGAACACCGGGGAGCTGTTTTTT.

V and J are TRBV4-2 and TRBJ2-1; a weak D match, TRBD2 (5 bases). The CDR3 spans 15 residues. Germline loops: CDR1 LGHNA, CDR2 YNFKEQ. V was trimmed by 1 base and J by 4 bases, leaving 11 bases between them. The CDR3 loop reads CASSQGELGYNEQFF. The CDR3 region has the DNA TGTGCCAGCAGCCAAGGAGAACTAGGTTACAATGAGCAGTTCTTC.

The genes are TRBV6-4 and TRBJ2-1; tentative D call: TRBD2 (5 bases). V lost 2 bases, J lost 4 bases, and 9 bases lay in between. In germline, CDR1 is MRHNA, CDR2 SNTAGT. The CDR3 is 14 amino acids. CDR3 DNA: TGTGCCAGCAGTGACAGTGGGGAGTACAATGAGCAGTTCTTC. Its translation: CASSDSGEYNEQFF.

The chain joins TRBV5-6 to TRBJ2-2; 7 nucleotides match TRBD1. V shed 4 bases and J 4 bases; nucleotides not matched to a gene: 4. CDR3 length equals 14 residues. CDR1 is SGHDT and CDR2 is YYEEEE in the germline V gene. The chain's CDR3 is CASSRGRFTGELFF. In DNA form, the CDR3 reads TGTGCCAGCAGCAGGGGGCGCTTCACCGGGGAGCTGTTTTTT.

Concerning this clone: The identical CDR3 is also encoded by other nucleotide sequences in the sample. CDR3 region: CASSPLDRGNSPLHF. The CDR3 region has the DNA TGTGCCAGCTCACCACTCGACAGGGGTAATTCACCCCTCCACTTT. The gene calls are TRBV18 and TRBJ1-6, with TRBD1 matching over 8 bases. The length of the CDR3 is 15 residues. After removal of 1 base from V and 6 bases from J, the junction contained 2 bases not matched to a gene. Looked up from germline, CDR1 is KGHSH and CDR2 is LQKENI. The whole variable domain, remainder taken from reference TRBV18 and TRBJ1-6, is NAGVMQNPRHLVRRRGQEARLRCSPMKGHSHVYWYRQLPEEGLKFMVYLQKENIIDESGMPKERFSAEFPKEGPSILRIQQVVRGDSAAYFCASSPLDRGNSPLHFGNGTRLTVT.

The chain carries TRBV6-5 and TRBJ1-1, with a tentative D call TRBD1 (6 bases). Trimming took 5 bases from V and 5 from J, leaving 12 bases between them. This CDR3 comprises 13 residues. Germline loops: CDR1 MNHEY, CDR2 SVGAGI. CDR3 sequence (DNA): TGTGCCAGCAGTCCCGACAGGAGGACTGAAGCTTTCTTT. This codes for CASSPDRRTEAFF.

V gene TRBV5-5 combines with J gene TRBJ1-1, with 12 bases aligning to TRBD1. Germline V lookup: CDR1 SGHKS, CDR2 YYEKEE (reference sequence). This CDR3 is 16 amino acids long. After removal of 1 base from V and 7 bases from J, the junction contained 8 bases not matched to a gene. CDR3 in amino acids: CASSLKVGTGGHEAFF. CDR3 sequence (DNA): TGTGCCAGCAGCTTGAAGGTGGGGACAGGGGGCCATGAAGCTTTCTTT.

The chain links TRBV5-1 to TRBJ2-5, with 13 bases lining up with TRBD2. The CDR3 spans 13 residues. J was trimmed by 14 bases and V by 4 bases; bases with no gene match: 8. In germline, CDR1 is SGHRS, CDR2 YFSETQ. This CDR3 reads CASSLGTSGEQYF. CDR3 DNA sequence: TGCGCCAGCAGCCTAGGGACTAGCGGGGAACAATACTTC.

This clone has a handful of counts. The chain links TRBV5-1 to TRBJ1-3; D is uncertain. This CDR3 spans 14 amino acids. Germline V gives CDR1 SGHRS, CDR2 YFSETQ. The V gene lost 4 bases and the J gene lost 1 base, with 9 bases spanning the gap. CDR3 sequence reads: CASSLDSSGNTIYF. Written as DNA, the CDR3 is TGCGCCAGCAGCCTCGACTCATCTGGAAACACCATATATTTT.

As DNA, the CDR3 is TGCAGTGGAAGAACAGGGGACGGCTACACCTTC. Its translation: CSGRTGDGYTF. The chain joins TRBV20-1 to TRBJ1-2, with TRBD1 matching 7 bases. Germline V CDR1 and CDR2: DFQATT, SNEGSKA (reference sequence). The CDR3 runs to 11 residues. V gave up 7 bases and J gave up 8 bases; unmatched junction bases: 7.

V and J are TRBV11-2 and TRBJ2-1, with TRBD1 matching 7 bases. J lost 6 bases, V lost 5 bases, and 10 bases had no gene match. The CDR3 has 15 amino acids. CDR1 is SGHAT, CDR2 FQNNGV, per germline. CDR3 nucleotides: TGTGCCAGCAGCAAAGACTACAGGGGAACCAATGAGCAGTTCTTC. Its protein is CASSKDYRGTNEQFF.

The chain carries TRBV7-9 and TRBJ2-2; tentatively, D is TRBD2 (5 bases). V lost 6 bases and J lost 5, with 10 bases in between. CDR1 and CDR2 from the germline V gene are SEHNR and FQNEAQ (reference sequence). The CDR3 is 13 residues long. Written as DNA, the CDR3 is TGTGCCAGCAGAGCCGGGGAAACCGGGGAGCTGTTTTTT. The encoded protein is CASRAGETGELFF. The complete variable domain, with remaining parts taken from reference TRBV7-9 and TRBJ2-2, reads DTGVSQNPRHKITKRGQNVTFRCDPISEHNRLYWYRQTLGQGPEFLTYFQNEAQLEKSRLLSDRFSAERPKGSFSTLEIQRTEQGDSAMYLCASRAGETGELFFGEGSRLTVL.

This chain connects TRBV5-1 to TRBJ1-2; 9 positions match TRBD1. V lost 0 bases and J lost 0; bases outside the gene matches: 0. The CDR3 consists of 15 residues. In germline, CDR1 is SGHRS, CDR2 YFSETQ. The CDR3 loop reads CASSLGDRANYGYTF. The CDR3 DNA reads TGCGCCAGCAGCTTGGGGGACAGGGCTAACTATGGCTACACCTTC. Full variable domain (missing parts from reference TRBV5-1 and TRBJ1-2): KAGVTQTPRYLIKTRGQQVTLSCSPISGHRSVSWYQQTPGQGLQFLFEYFSETQRNKGNFPGRFSGRQFSNSRSEMNVSTLELGDSALYLCASSLGDRANYGYTFGSGTRLTVV.

The chain has TRBV18 and TRBJ1-2; no clear D gene. The V end lost 0 bases, the J end lost 3 bases, and 8 bases lay between the germline ends. Germline V gene data show CDR1 as KGHSH and CDR2 as LQKENI. CDR3 length: 14 residues. For the CDR3, the DNA is TGTGCCAGCTCACCACCGGACTTCGACTATGGCTACACCTTC. Amino acid sequence: CASSPPDFDYGYTF.

This clone was seen a few times. The chain recombines TRBV6-6 with TRBJ1-1, with D possibly TRBD1 on 5 matching bases. The CDR3 is made up of 14 amino acids. The ends were cut back, 0 bases at V and 5 bases at J, with 10 bases in the middle. The germline CDR1 and CDR2 sequences are MNHNY and SVGAGI (reference sequence). CDR3 coding DNA: TGTGCCAGCAGTTACTCGAGGGGAGGAACTGAAGCTTTCTTT. Its protein product is CASSYSRGGTEAFF.